This T cell receptor beta chain is from a study of PD-1 blockade in classical Hodgkin lymphoma. Generated by immunoSEQ multiplex PCR, the TCRdb table keeps only in-frame clones and is missing some. The repertoire holds 50,000 to 65,000 clones, with around 90% as singletons. As to time point: cycle 4 day 1 (C4D1), after less than 7 weeks of nivolumab. Every single patient, without exception, relapsed after autologous stem cell transplantation, and brentuximab vedotin exposure varied. Best outcomes ranged across complete response, partial response and progressive disease. Germline V CDR1 and CDR2: SGHNT, YYREEE (reference sequence). V lost 8 bases to trimming and J lost 5 bases, with 17 bases between them. This CDR3 is 13 amino acids long.

V usage is TRBV5-4 and J usage is TRBJ2-7; D not resolved. Sample: peripheral blood mononuclear cells (PBMCs), taken before the fourth cycle of nivolumab. The source of this sequence is a human donor with classical Hodgkin lymphoma. CDR3 sequence reads: CARRFWGSHEQYF. The CDR3 DNA reads TGTGCCAGACGTTTTTGGGGTTCACACGAGCAGTACTTC.